Each of the 26 T cell receptor beta chains below was sequenced from the same sample in a study of vaccination effects on CD4 cells after COVID-19. Method: immunoSEQ multiplex PCR; TCRdb's copy keeps in-frame clones and lacks some. The repertoire holds tens of thousands of clones, with roughly 82% as singletons. These receptors have no identified antigens. The culture ran for approximately 9 days before CD4+ T cells were isolated. The specimen was CD4+ T cells from PBMCs cultured without peptide, collected before COVID-19 vaccination. These receptors were taken from a human donor who received a COVID-19 vaccine.

This clone has a handful of counts. The chain carries TRBV5-6 and TRBJ2-1; TRBD1 matches 10 bases. CDR1 and CDR2 (germline): SGHDT, YYEEEE. The CDR3 has 14 residues. V gave up 9 bases and J gave up 5 bases; unmatched junction bases: 8. CDR3 DNA sequence: TGTGCCACCCGACCGGGACAGGGGCACAATGAGCAGTTCTTC. Its translation: CATRPGQGHNEQFF.

V and J are TRBV2 and TRBJ2-7; D gene ambiguous. V gave up 3 bases and J gave up 3 bases, with 12 bases separating them. The CDR3 sequence is 14 residues long. The germline CDR1 and CDR2 sequences are SNHLY and FYNNEI. The CDR3 reads CASSDLQVLYEQYV. Written as DNA, the CDR3 is TGTGCCAGCAGTGATCTCCAGGTCCTCTACGAGCAGTACGTC.

The V and J genes are TRBV4-3 and TRBJ1-2; D gene unclear. The CDR3 runs 12 residues. Trimming removed 4 bases at V and 2 bases at J, with 5 bases between. Germline loops: CDR1 LGHNA, CDR2 YSLEER. The DNA for the CDR3 is TGCGCCAGCAGCCGGGAGAACTATGGCTACACCTTC. It translates to CASSRENYGYTF.

The J gene is TRBJ2-7, the V gene TRBV5-1; 13 nucleotides agree with TRBD2. The ends lost 5 bases at V and 2 bases at J; junction bases unmatched: 4. The germline V gene encodes CDR1 SGHRS and CDR2 YFSETQ. This CDR3 spans 15 amino acids. The CDR3 bases are TGCGCCAGCAGGCTGACTAGCGGGGGGACCTACGAGCAGTACGTC. Its protein product is CASRLTSGGTYEQYV.

The chain is built from TRBV11-2 and TRBJ1-6; D gene unclear. Trimming stripped 5 bases from V and 6 bases from J, with 23 bases between. This CDR3 comprises 18 residues. Germline values: CDR1 SGHAT, CDR2 FQNNGV. CDR3 nucleotides: TGTGCCAGCAGCGTATTCTCGGGCAGAACGACCCTTAATTCACCCCTCCACTTT. Its translation is CASSVFSGRTTLNSPLHF.

The genes are TRBV7-8 and TRBJ1-2; the D gene is possibly TRBD1 (6 bases). Trimming cost V 5 bases and J 7 bases, with 14 bases left between them. The CDR3 is 13 amino acids. Germline CDR1 is SGHVS and CDR2 is FQNEAQ. CDR3 sequence reads: CASSLRGGVGYTF. The CDR3 nucleotides read TGTGCCAGCAGCCTAAGGGGGGGAGTTGGCTACACCTTC.

The chain links TRBV11-2 to TRBJ1-4; D may be TRBD1 (5 bases). This CDR3 is built from 15 residues. Trimming pared 6 bases from V and 0 bases from J, leaving 11 bases between. CDR1 and CDR2 (germline): SGHAT, FQNNGV. CDR3 region: CASSSTTATNEKLFF. The DNA of the CDR3 is TGTGCCAGCAGTTCGACGACAGCAACTAATGAAAAACTGTTTTTT.

The chain uses TRBV2 and TRBJ1-5; D gene ambiguous. The CDR3 contains 13 residues. Germline V gene sequence: CDR1 SNHLY, CDR2 FYNNEI. Trimming pared 7 bases from V and 3 bases from J, leaving 10 bases between. This chain's CDR3 is CASNPGTNQPQHF. In DNA, the CDR3 is TGTGCCAGCAATCCGGGTACCAATCAGCCCCAGCATTTT.

J is TRBJ1-1 and V is TRBV4-1, with a tentative D call TRBD1 (5 bases). V was trimmed by 2 bases and J by 8 bases, leaving 15 bases between them. The CDR3 length is 14 residues. Germline CDR1 reads MGHRA; CDR2 reads YSYEKL. The CDR3 loop is CASSQHPRVGEAFF. CDR3 coding DNA: TGCGCCAGCAGCCAACATCCCAGGGTAGGAGAAGCTTTCTTT.

V is TRBV12-5 and J is TRBJ2-5, with D perhaps matching TRBD1 or TRBD2 (5 bases each). The V gene's germline CDR1 is LGHNT and CDR2 FRNRAP. Trimming took off 2 bases at V and 4 bases at J, with 8 bases between the two ends. This CDR3 has 13 amino acids. The CDR3 DNA reads as TGTGCTAGTGGTTTGTCCGGGGCAGAGACCCAGTACTTC. Residues: CASGLSGAETQYF.

The CDR3 region is CASSWTGGKTEAFF. In nucleotides, the CDR3 is TGTGCCAGCAGCTGGACAGGGGGCAAAACTGAAGCTTTCTTT. The chain carries TRBV11-2 and TRBJ1-1; 11 nucleotides line up with TRBD1. V lost 4 bases to trimming and J lost 5 bases; unmatched junction nucleotides: 3. Germline V gene sequence: CDR1 SGHAT, CDR2 FQNNGV. This CDR3 region has 14 residues.

The rearrangement links TRBV27 to TRBJ1-6; no firm D call. The CDR3 totals 17 residues. Trimming pared 2 bases from V and 0 bases from J, leaving 11 bases between. Germline V gene lookup returns CDR1 MNHEY and CDR2 SMNVEV (reference sequence). The CDR3 spells CASSLEGGSSYNSPLHF. CDR3 in DNA: TGTGCCAGCAGTTTAGAGGGCGGGAGCTCCTATAATTCACCCCTCCACTTT.

The rearrangement uses TRBV6-5 and TRBJ2-7; the match to TRBD2 covers 11 bases. The CDR3 length is 14 residues. With V trimmed by 8 bases and J by 2 bases, 5 bases remained unmatched. CDR1 MNHEY and CDR2 SVGAGI come from the germline V gene. The CDR3 is CASATSGIAYEQYV. The CDR3 DNA reads as TGTGCCAGCGCGACTAGCGGGATAGCCTACGAGCAGTACGTC.

The V gene is TRBV6-5, the J gene TRBJ2-5; D perhaps matches TRBD2 (7 bases). Trimming shortened V by 2 bases and J by 9 bases, and 19 bases separated the two germline ends. In germline, CDR1 is MNHEY, CDR2 SVGAGI. The CDR3 has 15 residues. As DNA, the CDR3 is TGTGCCAGCAGTTACAAGTGGGGGCCACTAGCGTCCCAGTACTTC. Residues: CASSYKWGPLASQYF.

This clone was found a few times. The J gene is TRBJ1-2, the V gene TRBV2; 7 bases fit TRBD1. The CDR3 sequence is 13 residues long. CDR1 is SNHLY and CDR2 is FYNNEI in the germline V gene. The junction had 4 bases not matched to a gene; V was cut back by 4 bases and J by 5 bases. The CDR3 here is CASSGQGHYGYTF. CDR3 DNA: TGTGCCAGCAGTGGACAGGGACATTATGGCTACACCTTC.

The rearrangement uses TRBV5-1 and TRBJ1-2; a weak D match, TRBD1 (6 bases). The CDR3 is 15 residues long. With 3 bases removed from V and 8 bases from J, the gap between germline ends came to 20 bases. The V gene's germline CDR1 is SGHRS and CDR2 YFSETQ. The CDR3 sequence is CASSSNTGTHGGYTF. As DNA, the CDR3 is TGCGCCAGCAGCTCTAATACAGGGACCCATGGGGGCTACACCTTC.

The chain employs TRBV6-5 and TRBJ2-5; 8 nucleotides align to TRBD1. V was clipped by 4 bases and J by 0 bases; unmatched bases: 4. Looked up from germline, CDR1 is MNHEY and CDR2 is SVGAGI. This CDR3 comprises 15 residues. Here the CDR3 reads CASSSGQVYQETQYF. In nucleotides, the CDR3 is TGTGCCAGCAGTTCGGGACAGGTGTACCAAGAGACCCAGTACTTC.

The chain couples TRBV19 to TRBJ1-5; 9 nucleotides align to TRBD1. V shed 1 base, J shed 6 bases, and the junction held 4 bases outside the gene matches. The CDR3 is 15 residues long. Germline V CDR1 and CDR2: LNHDA, SQIVND (reference sequence). DNA of the CDR3: TGTGCCAGTAGTATAGGGGACAGGGTAGGTCAGCCCCAGCATTTT. It yields the protein CASSIGDRVGQPQHF.

The rearrangement links TRBV7-3 to TRBJ2-5, with TRBD1 matching 9 bases. The CDR3 contains 15 residues. Germline V gene lookup returns CDR1 SGHTA and CDR2 FQGTGA. Trimming at V came to 4 bases and at J to 5 bases, leaving 8 bases not matched to a gene. In DNA, the CDR3 is TGTGCCAGCAGCTCACAGGGGGCAGGTGGCGAGACCCAGTACTTC. It yields the protein CASSSQGAGGETQYF.

The chain couples TRBV5-5 to TRBJ1-2; the D gene is possibly TRBD1 (5 bases). The CDR3 is 17 residues long. Germline loops: CDR1 SGHKS, CDR2 YYEKEE (reference sequence). The V end lost 4 bases, the J end lost 0 bases, and 19 bases lay between the germline ends. In nucleotides, the CDR3 is TGTGCCAGCAGCCGGGGGGTTTCTAGGTCTCCTAACTATGGCTACACCTTC. Amino acids: CASSRGVSRSPNYGYTF.

The genes are TRBV29-1 and TRBJ2-2, with TRBD2 identical over 7 bases. This CDR3 region has 11 residues. Germline CDR1 is SQVTM and CDR2 is ANQGSEA. With V trimmed by 7 bases and J by 6 bases, 2 bases remained unmatched. The CDR3 coding sequence is TGCAGCGGGGGGGGTCCCGGGGAGCTGTTTTTT. Protein sequence: CSGGGPGELFF.

This sequence joins TRBV15 and TRBJ2-5, with D possibly TRBD2 on 5 matching bases. The CDR3 length is 15 residues. Trimming shortened V by 3 bases and J by 1 base, and 12 bases separated the two germline ends. The germline V gene encodes CDR1 LNHNV and CDR2 YYDKDF (reference sequence). Written as DNA, the CDR3 is TGTGCCACCAGCAGGCCCCCGGGATCCCAAGAGACCCAGTACTTC. This codes for CATSRPPGSQETQYF.

This chain joins TRBV6-5 and TRBJ2-7; D may be TRBD1 or TRBD2 (5 bases each). The ends were cut back, 5 bases at V and 2 bases at J, with 13 bases in the middle. CDR1 is MNHEY and CDR2 is SVGAGI in the germline V gene. The length of the CDR3 is 14 residues. The CDR3 region is CASSPQDLAYEQYV. CDR3 in DNA: TGTGCCAGCAGTCCACAGGACTTAGCCTACGAGCAGTACGTC.

The V gene is TRBV5-1, the J gene TRBJ1-2; 10 nucleotides line up with TRBD1. Germline CDR1 reads SGHRS; CDR2 reads YFSETQ. The CDR3 loop spans 14 amino acids. The J segment lost 4 bases and the V segment lost 4 bases, leaving 4 bases of the junction unmatched. The CDR3 nucleotides read TGCGCCAGCAGCCCGGACAGGGGGAGCTATGGCTACACCTTC. Protein product: CASSPDRGSYGYTF.

The V call is TRBV5-1, the J call TRBJ2-3, with 8 bases aligning to TRBD1. The CDR3 is 15 amino acids. V trimming: 4 bases; J trimming: 3 bases; junction bases outside the gene matches: 7. Germline lookup yields CDR1 SGHRS and CDR2 YFSETQ. CDR3 amino acids: CASSRITGGTDTQYF. The CDR3 nucleotides read TGCGCCAGCAGCAGAATAACAGGGGGTACAGATACGCAGTATTTT.

The CDR3 loop is CASSYPAGPTIVEQFF. CDR3 nucleotides: TGTGCCAGCAGTTACCCAGCGGGGCCCACAATCGTTGAGCAGTTCTTC. This chain connects TRBV6-2 or TRBV6-3 to TRBJ2-1, with TRBD2 matching 7 bases. CDR3 size: 16 residues. J lost 9 bases, V lost 2 bases, and 13 bases had no gene match. Germline values: CDR1 MNHEY, CDR2 SVGEGT.